The entry that follows covers one T cell receptor beta chain sequence. Antigen specificity is unknown. The junction departs from the called germline gene at one end, perhaps through a read error. One entry per CDR3 protein, called by TCRdb with MiXCR from the reads. The table lists 450,000 to 550,000 distinct CDR3 sequences, 16% of them singletons. The record originates from a study of T cell repertoires in cytomegalovirus infection. The wider study: Indications came from public TCR beta signatures; they pointed to CMV infection and to a matching HLA type.

Notes on the study in general: Adding up the frequency of public TCR beta families identified people who carried CMV plus the relevant HLA. It was HLA-C-restricted CMV-specific TCR beta clonotypes that dominated the response ex vivo.

CDR1 and CDR2 from the germline V gene are MNHEY and SMNVEV (reference sequence). This CDR3 is 15 amino acids long. The sequence was collected from a human donor in good health (CMV status not recorded). Some clones in this sample may be carry-over from other donors' samples. The specimen was CD8+ T cells from PBMCs. The rearrangement uses TRBV27 and TRBJ2-3, with D possibly TRBD1 on 5 matching bases. The CDR3: CASSSQGDSTDTPYF. For the CDR3, the DNA is TGTGCCAGCAGTTCCCAGGGTGATAGCACAGATACGCCGTATTTT.